Listed here is a single TCR beta chain. Its specificity is not known. Sequencing used immunoSEQ multiplex PCR; TCRdb keeps in-frame clones, though not all of them. Of about 90,000 clones in the sample, roughly four fifths were seen once. This sample stems from a study of CD8 T cell repertoires and HIV-1 epitope variants. Study-level information: Each of Twenty-five Gag and Nef epitope peptides stimulated a separate culture. Study observations and caveats: Eight or nine antigen-specific TCR beta clonotypes were found; roughly six seemed cross-reactive to variants.

The germline V and J ends were trimmed by 4 bases and 3 bases, with 4 bases remaining between them. The CDR3 is 12 amino acids. The germline CDR1 and CDR2 sequences are LGHNT and FRNRAP. The rearrangement uses TRBV12-5 and TRBJ2-1; D call uncertain. The clonotype was recovered from a male donor with HIV. The sample comprised uncultured baseline CD8+ T cells from peripheral blood mononuclear cells (PBMCs). CDR3 sequence reads: CASGSRYNEQFF. CDR3 in DNA: TGTGCTAGTGGTTCCCGCTACAATGAGCAGTTCTTC.